The sequence of this T cell receptor beta chain was determined in a study of shared clonotypes between healthy human individuals. Selected positively for CCR7 and CD45RO-negative, naive CD8 cells excluded terminally differentiated effector memory CD45RA+ cells. Measured with immunoSEQ multiplex PCR; TCRdb has only the in-frame clones, and not every one. The sample records approximately 720,000 clones, 90% to 95% being singletons. J lost 7 bases, V lost 2 bases, and 6 bases had no gene match. Germline V CDR1 and CDR2: MNHEY, SMNVEV (reference sequence). CDR3 length: 14 residues. The V call is TRBV27, the J call TRBJ2-3; TRBD1 agrees at 7 bases. Sequencing was done on a sample of naive CD8+ T cells sorted from blood. This TCR was sampled from a man younger than 45 in good health. CDR3 sequence (DNA): TGTGCCAGCAGTTTAGGGCAGGGGGTAAATACGCAGTATTTT. Residues: CASSLGQGVNTQYF.